This entry lists 19 T cell receptor beta chains sequenced from one sample in a study of shared clonotypes between healthy human individuals. Profiling relied on immunoSEQ multiplex PCR, and the TCRdb table lists in-frame clones only, not all of them. The sample contains about 490,000 clones, approximately 80% of which appear only once. Material for sequencing was PBMCs. The receptors stem from a middle-aged woman in good health. Some clones in this sample may be carry-over from other donors' samples.

This clone was seen a few times. This rearrangement joins TRBV11-1 to TRBJ2-7, with D perhaps given as TRBD1 or TRBD2 (6 bases each). The CDR3 spans 13 residues. From germline, CDR1 is SGHAT and CDR2 FQDESV (reference sequence). Trimming stripped 2 bases from V and 7 bases from J, with 12 bases between. The CDR3 nucleotides read TGTGCCAGCAGCTTAACGGGGGCTAGAGAGCAGTACTTC. Translation: CASSLTGAREQYF.

The rearrangement joins TRBV5-1 to TRBJ2-3; TRBD1 agrees at 11 bases. Germline CDR1 reads SGHRS; CDR2 reads YFSETQ. The CDR3 is made up of 15 amino acids. The ends lost 5 bases at V and 6 bases at J; junction bases unmatched: 8. The CDR3 here is CASSWDRGASDTQYF. The CDR3 nucleotides read TGCGCCAGCAGTTGGGACAGGGGGGCGTCTGATACGCAGTATTTT.

V gene TRBV6-1 combines with J gene TRBJ2-7, with D perhaps TRBD2 (6 bases). Germline V gene lookup returns CDR1 MNHNS and CDR2 SASEGT. Trimming stripped 4 bases from V and 1 base from J, with 17 bases between. This CDR3 comprises 16 residues. The CDR3 region is CASSAVMGGGSYEQYF. CDR3 DNA: TGTGCCAGCAGTGCGGTCATGGGGGGTGGGTCCTACGAGCAGTACTTC.

The CDR3 here is CASSESILGSTDTQYF. CDR3 in DNA: TGCGCCAGCAGTGAGTCAATATTGGGAAGCACAGATACGCAGTATTTT. This chain connects TRBV10-2 to TRBJ2-3, with D unclear. This CDR3 comprises 16 residues. The V gene lost 0 bases and the J gene lost 0 bases, with 10 bases spanning the gap. The germline V gene has CDR1 WSHSY and CDR2 SAAADI.

This clone was picked up one time. The J gene is TRBJ2-1, the V gene TRBV6-5, with 13 nucleotides matching TRBD2. This CDR3 contains 15 residues. Germline V gene sequence: CDR1 MNHEY, CDR2 SVGAGI. The V and J ends lost 6 bases and 4 bases, in that order; junction bases with no gene match: 3. The CDR3: CASSRGLAGYNEQFF. The CDR3, as DNA: TGTGCCAGCAGCCGGGGACTAGCGGGATACAATGAGCAGTTCTTC.

V is TRBV4-2 and J is TRBJ2-7, with D possibly TRBD1 on 5 matching bases. CDR1 and CDR2 from the germline V gene are LGHNA and YNFKEQ. CDR3 size: 14 residues. V lost 0 bases and J lost 6, with 12 bases in between. This CDR3 reads CASSQDARAIEQYF. CDR3 nucleotides: TGTGCCAGCAGCCAAGATGCCAGGGCTATCGAGCAGTACTTC.

V and J are TRBV6-1 and TRBJ1-5; D is uncertain. The CDR3 runs to 16 residues. Germline loops: CDR1 MNHNS, CDR2 SASEGT. The V and J ends lost 2 bases and 1 base respectively, with 12 bases between them. Written as DNA, the CDR3 is TGTGCCAGCAGTGAACGCCCGGGCGGGAGCAATCAGCCCCAGCATTTT. Protein sequence: CASSERPGGSNQPQHF.

This clone was picked up many times. The V call is TRBV6-6, the J call TRBJ2-6, with D unresolved. Germline CDR1 reads MNHNY; CDR2 reads SVGAGI (reference sequence). The CDR3 spans 15 residues. Trimming pared 6 bases from V and 0 bases from J, leaving 9 bases between. The CDR3 loop reads CASSWADSGANVLTF. The DNA of the CDR3 is TGTGCCAGCAGCTGGGCCGACTCTGGGGCCAACGTCCTGACTTTC.

This chain uses TRBV4-1 with TRBJ2-1; D might be TRBD1 (5 bases). CDR1 and CDR2 from the germline V gene are MGHRA and YSYEKL. The ends were cut back, 3 bases at V and 6 bases at J, with 18 bases in the middle. The CDR3 spans 16 residues. The chain's CDR3 is CASSQIGRGLGNEQFF. The CDR3 coding sequence is TGCGCCAGCAGCCAGATAGGAAGGGGTCTGGGCAATGAGCAGTTCTTC.

This clone occurred a few times. J is TRBJ1-2 and V is TRBV15, with D unclear. Germline V gene data show CDR1 as LNHNV and CDR2 as YYDKDF (reference sequence). The CDR3 covers 13 residues. The V gene lost 0 bases and the J gene lost 8 bases, with 10 bases spanning the gap. CDR3 nucleotides: TGTGCCACCAGCAGAGATGGCGTGTTGGGCTACACCTTC. This translates into CATSRDGVLGYTF.

On this clone: Additional DNA sequences in this sample encode the identical CDR3. The chain recombines TRBV5-1 with TRBJ2-3; the D gene could be TRBD1 or TRBD2 (6 bases each). The CDR3 length is 16 residues. In germline, CDR1 is SGHRS, CDR2 YFSETQ. Between the trimmed V and J ends, which lost 0 bases and 0 bases, there was a span of 11 bases. The CDR3 bases are TGCGCCAGCAGCTTGGGAGGGGGGCGCAGCACAGATACGCAGTATTTT. This translates into CASSLGGGRSTDTQYF.

The genes are TRBV28 and TRBJ2-7; no clear D gene. The CDR3 loop spans 16 amino acids. From germline, CDR1 is MDHEN and CDR2 SYDVKM. The V gene lost 1 base and the J gene lost 2 bases, with 15 bases spanning the gap. The chain's CDR3 is CASSLSSYTVTYEQYF. For the CDR3, the DNA is TGTGCCAGCAGTTTATCTTCCTACACGGTGACCTACGAGCAGTACTTC.

J is TRBJ1-4 and V is TRBV5-4; 9 bases are shared with TRBD1. J gave up 5 bases and V 0 bases, and 5 bases lay outside the gene matches. The CDR3 has 16 amino acids. Per the germline V gene, CDR1 is SGHNT and CDR2 is YYREEE (reference sequence). CDR3: CASSLGGTGQNEKLFF. The CDR3 region has the DNA TGTGCCAGCAGCTTGGGAGGGACAGGGCAGAATGAAAAACTGTTTTTT. Together with reference TRBV5-4 and TRBJ1-4, the CDR3 gives the full variable domain: ETGVTQSPTHLIKTRGQQVTLRCSSQSGHNTVSWYQQALGQGPQFIFQYYREEENGRGNFPPRFSGLQFPNYSSELNVNALELDDSALYLCASSLGGTGQNEKLFFGSGTQLSVL.

The chain has TRBV4-2 and TRBJ2-3; no clear D. Germline-derived CDR1 and CDR2 are LGHNA and YNFKEQ. CDR3 length equals 14 residues. V lost 2 bases and J lost 4, with 10 bases in between. CDR3 sequence (DNA): TGTGCCAGCAGCCAACGACCATCCCCAGATACGCAGTATTTT. This encodes CASSQRPSPDTQYF.

With respect to this clone: The sample carries other DNA sequences with the same CDR3. The rearrangement joins TRBV19 to TRBJ2-7, with 9 bases aligning to TRBD1. CDR1 is LNHDA and CDR2 is SQIVND in the germline V gene (reference sequence). The CDR3 covers 15 residues. The ends lost 6 bases at V and 2 bases at J; junction bases unmatched: 8. The chain's CDR3 is CASSTDRGGAYEQYF. DNA for the CDR3: TGTGCCAGTAGCACAGACAGGGGGGGAGCCTACGAGCAGTACTTC. Using reference TRBV19 and TRBJ2-7 for the parts outside the CDR3, the full variable domain is DGGITQSPKYLFRKEGQNVTLSCEQNLNHDAMYWYRQDPGQGLRLIYYSQIVNDFQKGDIAEGYSVSREKKESFPLTVTSAQKNPTAFYLCASSTDRGGAYEQYFGPGTRLTVT.

The gene calls are TRBV7-2 and TRBJ1-5; no firm D call. V lost 5 bases and J lost 2, with 10 bases in between. Germline values: CDR1 SGHTA, CDR2 FQGNSA. This CDR3 is 14 amino acids long. Here the CDR3 DNA reads TGTGCCAGCAGCCTAAAGGGAGGCAATCAGCCCCAGCATTTT. Its translation is CASSLKGGNQPQHF.

V and J are TRBV14 and TRBJ1-1; D not certain. Looked up from germline, CDR1 is SGHDN and CDR2 is FVKESK. Deletions cut 1 base from V and 0 bases from J, with 3 bases between. The CDR3 sequence is 13 residues long. CDR3 nucleotides: TGTGCCAGCAGCCAAGCTATGAACACTGAAGCTTTCTTT. Amino acid sequence: CASSQAMNTEAFF.

The chain is built from TRBV18 and TRBJ2-5; D is possibly TRBD2 (7 bases). The CDR3 contains 14 residues. Trimming left V 5 bases short and J 5 bases short, with 15 bases between. In germline, CDR1 is KGHSH, CDR2 LQKENI. The CDR3 loop reads CASSGGAPRETQYF. The DNA for the CDR3 is TGTGCCAGCTCAGGGGGGGCGCCACGGGAGACCCAGTACTTC.

The chain joins TRBV29-1 to TRBJ2-5; the match to TRBD2 covers 9 bases. The CDR3 has 18 amino acids. Germline V gene data show CDR1 as SQVTM and CDR2 as ANQGSEA. Trimming took 0 bases from V and 4 from J; bases not matched to a gene: 15. This CDR3 reads CSVEERQASGLATETQYF. In DNA, the CDR3 is TGCAGCGTTGAAGAGAGGCAGGCGTCGGGACTAGCTACAGAGACCCAGTACTTC.